This T cell receptor beta chain was profiled in a study of shared clonotypes between healthy human individuals. Comments on this clone: Its antigen is as yet unknown.

The V gene lost 3 bases and the J gene lost 0 bases, with 6 bases spanning the gap. The V gene's germline CDR1 is ENHRY and CDR2 SYGVKD. This CDR3 spans 14 amino acids. The authors split each subset's genomic DNA evenly across several immunoSEQ plates. Using immunoSEQ multiplex PCR, the repertoire was profiled, and TCRdb retains in-frame clones only, with some absent. The repertoire holds roughly 530,000 clones, with almost 97% as singletons. The study's findings and limits: Across a handful of donors, naive CD4 shared roughly 5%, naive CD8 over 3%, memory CD4 2.3%, memory CD8 about 0.38%. Relative to clonotypes present in all four donors, those not shared had lower generation probabilities. Read depth was anticipated to influence clonotype sharing among donors.

Sample: naive CD4+ T cells sorted from blood. Subset of the sample: CD45RA+ positively selected. V is TRBV10-3 and J is TRBJ1-3; D not certain. This receptor was obtained from a woman younger than 45 in good health. The CDR3 DNA reads TGTGCCATCAGTGACAGGAACTCTGGAAACACCATATATTTT. The encoded protein is CAISDRNSGNTIYF.